A single sample is the source of the 10 T cell receptor beta chains below, sequenced in a study of cytomegalovirus exposure and HLA in healthy donors. The PCR had 60 Vbeta and 13 Jbeta primers. TCRdb's copy holds only in-frame clones and misses some; the assay was immunoSEQ multiplex PCR. The repertoire holds fewer than 150,000 clones, with more than 65% as singletons. The sequenced sample consisted of PBMCs. The receptors here all came from a human donor in good health.

In the case of this clone: Without the conserved terminal phenylalanine or tryptophan, this CDR3 likely stems from a read error. It is unclear where the CDR3 begins or ends on the DNA, so no DNA is shown, and the CDR3 is as TCRdb lists it. The chain recombines TRBV19 with TRBJ2-3; TRBD2 is taken as the D call from the table, unchecked against the DNA. Per the germline V gene, CDR1 is LNHDA and CDR2 is SQIVND (reference sequence). Counting both end residues, the CDR3 totals 12 amino acids. CDR3 sequence: CASSRLAGDLRL.

This chain joins TRBV2 and TRBJ2-7; 10 bases map to TRBD2. This CDR3 has 18 amino acids. The germline V gene has CDR1 SNHLY and CDR2 FYNNEI. V lost 0 bases to trimming and J lost 1 base; unmatched junction nucleotides: 9. The CDR3 region is CASSEALRGLAISYEQYF. The DNA of the CDR3 is TGTGCCAGCAGTGAAGCGCTTCGGGGACTAGCGATATCCTACGAGCAGTACTTC.

This chain connects TRBV21-1 to TRBJ1-5; the tabulated D call, TRBD1, remains unverified against the DNA. TRBV21-1 has pseudogene status. The CDR3 sequence is 14 residues long. CDR3: CASSPSGHNQPQHF. The CDR3 DNA follows: TGTGCCAGCAGCCCATCAGGGCACAATCAGCCCCAGCATTTT.

This clone turned up a few times. The genes are TRBV10-1 and TRBJ2-3; 7 bases are shared with TRBD2. Germline CDR1 reads WNHNN; CDR2 reads SYGVQD (reference sequence). V lost 3 bases, J lost 12 bases, and 6 bases stayed unmatched. The CDR3 is 12 amino acids. The CDR3 loop reads CASSDGVAGQYF. CDR3 nucleotide sequence: TGCGCCAGCAGTGATGGGGTAGCGGGTCAGTATTTT.

V gene TRBV5-6 combines with J gene TRBJ1-4; 7 bases fit TRBD1. The germline V gene has CDR1 SGHDT and CDR2 YYEEEE. V was clipped by 0 bases and J by 7 bases; unmatched bases: 9. This CDR3 contains 16 residues. Here the CDR3 DNA reads TGTGCCAGCAGCTTGGCCGTAAGGGGGCGAGGTGAAAAACTGTTTTTT. Protein product: CASSLAVRGRGEKLFF.

The V call is TRBV6-1, the J call TRBJ1-1; D perhaps matches TRBD1 (5 bases). This CDR3 contains 12 residues. V was cut by 4 bases and J by 4 bases, with 7 bases left in between. CDR1 is MNHNS and CDR2 is SASEGT in the germline V gene. The DNA of the CDR3 is TGTGCCAGCAGTGCCACAGGCACTGAAGCTTTCTTT. Residues: CASSATGTEAFF.

This clone was counted between two and nine times. The chain uses TRBV28 and TRBJ1-5; 10 positions match TRBD1. CDR1 MDHEN and CDR2 SYDVKM come from the germline V gene. This CDR3 has 16 residues. V lost 5 bases and J lost 4; bases outside the gene matches: 8. DNA of the CDR3: TGTGCCAGCAGTGGGGTCGGGACAGGGGTAAATCAGCCCCAGCATTTT. The encoded protein is CASSGVGTGVNQPQHF.

The chain carries TRBV28 and TRBJ2-2; TRBD2 matches 8 bases. Germline assignment: CDR1 MDHEN and CDR2 SYDVKM. The CDR3 runs 16 residues. V shed 6 bases, J shed 5 bases, and the junction held 11 bases outside the gene matches. The CDR3 spells CASSPGGGTRTGELFF. CDR3 bases: TGTGCCAGCAGCCCAGGAGGCGGGACTAGAACCGGGGAGCTGTTTTTT.

DNA of the CDR3: TGTGCCAGCAGTGAACTAGCGAACAATGAGCAGTTCTTC. This gives the protein CASSELANNEQFF. The genes are TRBV2 and TRBJ2-1, with a tentative D call TRBD2 (6 bases). V dropped 2 bases and J dropped 5 bases, with 7 bases sitting between them. The CDR3 is 13 amino acids. Germline CDR1 SNHLY, CDR2 FYNNEI.

V is TRBV6-5 and J is TRBJ1-5; 9 positions agree with TRBD1. Germline V gene sequence: CDR1 MNHEY, CDR2 SVGAGI. The CDR3 spans 15 residues. Trimming removed 6 bases from V and 0 bases from J; junction bases left unmatched: 3. This CDR3 is CASSRQGGSNQPQHF. CDR3 in DNA: TGTGCCAGCAGCCGACAGGGGGGTAGCAATCAGCCCCAGCATTTT.